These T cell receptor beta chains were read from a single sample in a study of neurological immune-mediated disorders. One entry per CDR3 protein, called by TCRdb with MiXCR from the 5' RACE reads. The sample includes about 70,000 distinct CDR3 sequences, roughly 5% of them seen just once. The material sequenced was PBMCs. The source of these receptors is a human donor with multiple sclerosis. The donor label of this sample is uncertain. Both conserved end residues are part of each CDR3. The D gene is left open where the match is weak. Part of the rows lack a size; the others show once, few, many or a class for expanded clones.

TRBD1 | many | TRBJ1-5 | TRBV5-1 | TGCGCCAGCAGCTTTCAGGGGGGCAATCAGCCCCAGCATTTT | CASSFQGGNQPQHF
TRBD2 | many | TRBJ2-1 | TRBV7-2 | TGTGCCAGCAGCCTTGGGACTAGCAGACCCGGTTACAATGAGCAGTTCTTC | CASSLGTSRPGYNEQFF
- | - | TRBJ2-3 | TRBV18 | TGTGCCAGCTCCTTACGGCTGCCAGGGGACACAGATACGCAGTATTTT | CASSLRLPGDTDTQYF
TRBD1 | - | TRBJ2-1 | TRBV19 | TGTGCCAGTTGGGACAGGGTGTCCAATGAGCAGTTCTTC | CASWDRVSNEQFF
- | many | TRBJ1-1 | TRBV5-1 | TGCGCCAGCAGCTTAGCACGCATGAGGACTGAAGCTTTCTTT | CASSLARMRTEAFF
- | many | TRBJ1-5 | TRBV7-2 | TGTGCCAGCAGCTTAGGATCTGGGGCTTCGGGGCAGCCCCAGCATTTT | CASSLGSGASGQPQHF
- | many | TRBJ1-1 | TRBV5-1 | TGCGCCAGCAGCTTGGGAAGAAACGACGAGGCTTTCTTT | CASSLGRNDEAFF
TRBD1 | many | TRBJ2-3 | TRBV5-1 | TGCGCCAGCAGCCTCACAGGGGGCGCAGGAGATACGCAGTATTTT | CASSLTGGAGDTQYF
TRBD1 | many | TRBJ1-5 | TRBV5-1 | TGCGCCAGCAGACCCGGGACAGGGGGCAATCAGCCCCAGCATTTT | CASRPGTGGNQPQHF
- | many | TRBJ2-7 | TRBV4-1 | TGCGCCAGCAGCCAAGATCGGGCAGGGAGTTACGAGCAGTACTTC | CASSQDRAGSYEQYF
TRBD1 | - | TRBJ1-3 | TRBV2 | TGTGCCAGCAGTGGGACAGGACTGCTTGGAAACACCATATATTTT | CASSGTGLLGNTIYF
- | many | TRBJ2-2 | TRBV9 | TGTGCCAGCAGCGTAACAGACAGCAATTCCGGGGAGCTGTTTTTT | CASSVTDSNSGELFF
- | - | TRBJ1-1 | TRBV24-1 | TGTGCCACCAGTGATCCCGCGAAGGGGAGGGCCCCTGAAGCTTTCTTT | CATSDPAKGRAPEAFF
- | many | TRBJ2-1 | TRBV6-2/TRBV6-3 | TGTGCCAGCAGCTCAGACAGTACGGAGCAGTTCTTC | CASSSDSTEQFF
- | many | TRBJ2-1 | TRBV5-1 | TGCGCCAGCAGCTTGCCCTGGCCCTGGGAGGAGCAGTTCTTC | CASSLPWPWEEQFF
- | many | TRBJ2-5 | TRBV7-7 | TGTGCCAGCAGCCCCCCCCAGGGGTCTAGGGAGACCCAGTACTTC | CASSPPQGSRETQYF
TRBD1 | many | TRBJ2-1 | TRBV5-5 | TGTGCCAGCAGCTTCGTACAGGGGGCAAATGAGCAGTTCTTC | CASSFVQGANEQFF
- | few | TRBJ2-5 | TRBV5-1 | TGCGCCAGCAGCTCTAGGGGTGGGGGCCAAGAGACCCAGTACTTC | CASSSRGGGQETQYF
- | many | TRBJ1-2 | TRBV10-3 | TGTGCCACCCAGAAGCGGGATTTTAACTATGGCTACACCTTC | CATQKRDFNYGYTF
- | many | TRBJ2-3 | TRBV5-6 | TGTGCCAGCAGCCTCTCAACTAGGGGCGGCACAGATACGCAGTATTTT | CASSLSTRGGTDTQYF
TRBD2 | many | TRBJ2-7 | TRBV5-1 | TGCGCCAGCAGCTTTCCTAGCGGGTCCTACGAGCAGTACTTC | CASSFPSGSYEQYF
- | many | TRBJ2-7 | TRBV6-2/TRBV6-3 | TGTGCCAGCAGTCCCCGAGTGAGCCGAAGGTCCTACGAGCAGTACTTC | CASSPRVSRRSYEQYF
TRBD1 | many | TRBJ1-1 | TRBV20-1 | TGCTCCTGCCGGGACAGGAACCCGTACACTGAAGCTTTCTTT | CSCRDRNPYTEAFF
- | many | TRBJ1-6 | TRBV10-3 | TGTGCCATCAGTGACTGGGAGACAGAAAATTCACCCCTCCACTTT | CAISDWETENSPLHF
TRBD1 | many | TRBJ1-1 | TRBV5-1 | TGCGCCAGCAGCCCTTGGACAGGAGCGCGCTCTGAAGCTTTCTTT | CASSPWTGARSEAFF
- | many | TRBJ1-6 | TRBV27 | TGTGCCAGCAGTTTAGTACCCTATAATTCACCCCTCCACTTT | CASSLVPYNSPLHF
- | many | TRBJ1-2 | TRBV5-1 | TGCGCCAGCAGCTATGAGCAGGTTCGAGGTTGGGGCTACACCTTC | CASSYEQVRGWGYTF
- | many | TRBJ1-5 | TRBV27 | TGTGCCAGCAGTTTATTGGGAAATCAGCCCCAGCATTTT | CASSLLGNQPQHF
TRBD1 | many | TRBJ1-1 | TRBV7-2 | TGTGCCAGCAGCTGGGGACAGCATATGAACACTGAAGCTTTCTTT | CASSWGQHMNTEAFF
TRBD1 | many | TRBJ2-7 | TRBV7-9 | TGTGCCAGCAGCTCACCTGGGACAGACTACTACGAGCAGTACTTC | CASSSPGTDYYEQYF
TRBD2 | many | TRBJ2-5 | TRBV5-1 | TGCGCCAGCAGCCTAGCGGGGACCCGCCAAGAGACCCAGTACTTC | CASSLAGTRQETQYF
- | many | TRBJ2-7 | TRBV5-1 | TGCGCCAGCAGCTTGGATTGGGCAGGGTTCTACGAGCAGTACTTC | CASSLDWAGFYEQYF
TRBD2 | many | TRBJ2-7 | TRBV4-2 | TGTGCCAGCAGCCATTCTAGCGGGGGCACCCCCTACGAGCAGTACTTC | CASSHSSGGTPYEQYF